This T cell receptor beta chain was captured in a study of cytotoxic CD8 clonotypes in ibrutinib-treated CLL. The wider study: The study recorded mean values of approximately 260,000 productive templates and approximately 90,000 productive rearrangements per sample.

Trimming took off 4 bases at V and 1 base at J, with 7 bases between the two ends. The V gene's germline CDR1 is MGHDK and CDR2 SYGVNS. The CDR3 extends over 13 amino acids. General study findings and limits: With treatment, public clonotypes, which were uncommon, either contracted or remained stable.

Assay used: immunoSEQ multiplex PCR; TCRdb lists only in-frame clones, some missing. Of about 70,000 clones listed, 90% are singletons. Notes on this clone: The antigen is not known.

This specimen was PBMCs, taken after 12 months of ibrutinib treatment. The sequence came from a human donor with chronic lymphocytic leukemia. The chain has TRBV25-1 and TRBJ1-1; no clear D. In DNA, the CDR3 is TGTGCCAGCAGTGCGCTTCGGAACACTGAAGCTTTCTTT. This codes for CASSALRNTEAFF.